This note documents a single T cell receptor (beta chain) sequence. The repertoire was sequenced with immunoSEQ multiplex PCR; TCRdb's copy has only in-frame clones and lacks some. Here the sample spans 70,000 or so clones, about 93% being singletons. These data belong to a study of PD-1 blockade in classical Hodgkin lymphoma. This CDR3 comprises 17 residues. Germline-derived CDR1 and CDR2 are SGHDT and YYEEEE. V dropped 4 bases and J dropped 5; count of bases not matched to a gene: 13. Stated time point: newly diagnosed, previously untreated cHL patient sample. Specimen: peripheral blood mononuclear cells (PBMCs). This chain uses TRBV5-6 with TRBJ2-3, with TRBD1 identical over 10 bases. This clonotype was sampled from a human donor with classical Hodgkin lymphoma. CDR3 nucleotides: TGTGCCAGCAGCCCCACCCGACAGGGGGCAAGTCGAGATACGCAGTATTTT. This gives the protein CASSPTRQGASRDTQYF.